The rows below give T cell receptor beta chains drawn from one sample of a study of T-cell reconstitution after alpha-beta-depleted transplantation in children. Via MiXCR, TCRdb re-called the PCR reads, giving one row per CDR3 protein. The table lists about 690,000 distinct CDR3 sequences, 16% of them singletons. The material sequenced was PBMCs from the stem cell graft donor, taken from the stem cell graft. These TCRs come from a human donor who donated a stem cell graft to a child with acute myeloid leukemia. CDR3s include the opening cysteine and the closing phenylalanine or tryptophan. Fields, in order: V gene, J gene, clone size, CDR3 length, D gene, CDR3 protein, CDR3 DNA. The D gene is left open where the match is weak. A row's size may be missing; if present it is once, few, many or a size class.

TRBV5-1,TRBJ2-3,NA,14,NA,CASSALELSGTQYF,TGCGCCAGCAGCGCCCTCGAGTTATCCGGTACGCAGTATTTT
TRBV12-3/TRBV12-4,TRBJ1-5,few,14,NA,CASSRTGNSQPQHF,TGTGCCAGCAGTCGTACAGGGAATAGTCAGCCCCAGCATTTT
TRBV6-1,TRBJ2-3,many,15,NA,CASAKERQTTDTQYF,TGTGCCAGCGCAAAGGAGCGTCAAACCACAGATACGCAGTATTTT
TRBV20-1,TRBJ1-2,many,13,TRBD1,CSAPGQGVYGYTF,TGCAGTGCCCCCGGCCAGGGGGTCTATGGCTACACCTTC
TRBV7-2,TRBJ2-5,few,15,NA,CASSLGPSGWETQYF,TGTGCCAGCAGCTTAGGTCCAAGCGGGTGGGAGACCCAGTACTTC
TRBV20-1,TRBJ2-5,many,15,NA,CSARVRRGLQETQYF,TGCAGTGCTAGAGTTCGGCGGGGCTTACAAGAGACCCAGTACTTC
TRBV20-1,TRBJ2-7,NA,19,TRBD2,CCASDAIAGGGLLSYEQYF,TGCTGTGCTTCAGATGCTATAGCGGGGGGTGGCCTCCTCTCCTACGAGCAGTACTTC
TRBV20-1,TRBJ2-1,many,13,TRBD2,CSAKRGGHNEQFF,TGCAGTGCTAAACGGGGGGGCCACAATGAGCAGTTCTTC
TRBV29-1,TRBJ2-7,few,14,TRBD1,CSVRGLGQSYEQYF,TGCAGCGTTAGGGGCTTGGGACAGTCCTACGAGCAGTACTTC
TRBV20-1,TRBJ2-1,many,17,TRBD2,CSATTRGLAGVYNEQFF,TGCAGTGCAACTACCAGGGGACTAGCGGGGGTGTACAATGAGCAGTTCTTC
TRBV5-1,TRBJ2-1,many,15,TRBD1,CASSLAWTGDHEQFF,TGCGCCAGCAGCTTGGCCTGGACAGGGGACCATGAGCAGTTCTTC
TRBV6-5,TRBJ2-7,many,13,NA,CASSYTGLNEQYF,TGTGCCAGCAGTTATACAGGGCTGAACGAGCAGTACTTC
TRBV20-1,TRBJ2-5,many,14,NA,CSARGQTWGETQYF,TGCAGTGCTAGAGGGCAGACCTGGGGAGAGACCCAGTACTTC
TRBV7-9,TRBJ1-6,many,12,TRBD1,CASSLRTGALHF,TGTGCCAGCAGCTTACGGACAGGGGCCCTTCACTTT
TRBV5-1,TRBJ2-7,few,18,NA,CASSLFGQTFGVVGEQYF,TGCGCCAGCAGCTTGTTCGGGCAGACCTTTGGGGTCGTCGGCGAGCAGTACTTC
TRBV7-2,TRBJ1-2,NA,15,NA,CASSPYPGTSDGYTF,TGTGCCAGCAGCCCATACCCCGGGACATCGGATGGCTACACCTTC
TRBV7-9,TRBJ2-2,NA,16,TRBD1,CASSRPDRELTGELFF,TGTGCCAGCAGCCGACCGGACAGGGAACTTACCGGGGAGCTGTTTTTT
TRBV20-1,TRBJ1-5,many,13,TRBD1,CSAIDTGVQPQHF,TGCAGTGCTATCGACACAGGGGTTCAGCCCCAGCATTTT
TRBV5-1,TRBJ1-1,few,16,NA,CASSLDGPRPNTEAFF,TGCGCCAGCAGCTTGGACGGGCCACGACCGAACACTGAAGCTTTCTTT
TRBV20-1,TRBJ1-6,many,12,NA,CSAPKANSPLHF,TGCAGTGCCCCAAAGGCTAATTCACCCCTCCACTTT
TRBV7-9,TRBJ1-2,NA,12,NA,CASSLEAEDYTF,TGTGCCAGCAGCTTAGAGGCGGAAGACTACACCTTC
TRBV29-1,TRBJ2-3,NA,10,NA,CSVHTDTQNF,TGCAGCGTTCACACAGATACGCAGAATTTT
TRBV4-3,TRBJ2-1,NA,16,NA,CASSQDTPTSYNEQFF,TGCGCCAGCAGCCAAGATACCCCTACGTCTTACAATGAGCAGTTCTTC
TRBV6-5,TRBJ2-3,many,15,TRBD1,CASSSSTGPTDTQYF,TGTGCCAGCAGTTCGTCGACAGGGCCCACAGATACGCAGTATTTT
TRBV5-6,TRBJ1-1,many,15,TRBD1,CASSRTGDMNTEAFF,TGTGCCAGCAGCCGGACAGGGGACATGAACACTGAAGCTTTCTTT
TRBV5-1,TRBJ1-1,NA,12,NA,CASSLIADEAFF,TGCGCCAGCAGCTTGATCGCGGATGAAGCTTTCTTT
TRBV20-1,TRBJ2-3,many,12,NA,CSASSGRDTQYF,TGCAGTGCTAGTAGCGGTCGGGATACGCAGTATTTT